What follows describes a single TCR beta chain. The sample is drawn from a study of control samples from healthy donors and cancer patients. V dropped 2 bases and J dropped 1 base, with 8 bases sitting between them. Germline V lookup: CDR1 MNHEY, CDR2 SVGAGI. The CDR3 runs to 14 residues. The assay was immunoSEQ multiplex PCR, and TCRdb's table has in-frame clones only and misses some. The repertoire holds around 97,000 clones, with around 89% as singletons. Source material: PBMCs. The sequence was obtained from a man aged 55 to 69 with lung cancer. The V and J genes are TRBV6-5 and TRBJ1-1, with D hard to call. This chain's CDR3 is CASSYEAGNTEAFF. DNA for the CDR3: TGTGCCAGCAGTTACGAGGCGGGGAACACTGAAGCTTTCTTT.